The T cell receptor (beta chain) under discussion was sequenced for a study of shared clonotypes between healthy human individuals. The authors split each subset's genomic DNA evenly across several immunoSEQ plates. TCRdb's table, derived via immunoSEQ multiplex PCR, lists solely in-frame clones and lacks some. The table has about 2.4 million clones, 93% seen once; the top ten hold approximately 0.36%. A remark on this clone: What it recognizes is unknown.

Study-wide points: An expected dependence of interdonor clonotype sharing on sequencing depth was noted.

The TCR comes from a man between 18 and 35 years old in good health. Some clones in this sample may be carry-over from other donors' samples. The specimen sequenced was naive CD4+ T cells from PBMCs. The subset was: CD45RA+ positively selected.

CDR3 bases: TGCGCCAGCAGCTCGGGACAGGGGGGAGGGCTCGAGCAGTACTTC. Translation gives CASSSGQGGGLEQYF. The J gene is TRBJ2-7, the V gene TRBV5-1, with 11 bases that match TRBD1. Germline V gene sequence: CDR1 SGHRS, CDR2 YFSETQ. The CDR3 has 15 amino acids. V shed 3 bases, J shed 6 bases, and the junction held 8 bases outside the gene matches.